This T cell receptor (beta chain) is drawn from a study of blood T cells in healthy people across ages. Notes on the study in general: Diversity of TCR beta per million T cells declined in a roughly linear way with age.

A sample-barcoded 5' primer and a J-beta primer mix were used in a second PCR of roughly 6 to 12 cycles. Through a template-switch adaptor with 12 random nucleotides, each cDNA molecule received a tag. TCRdb used MiXCR to reprocess the 5' RACE reads, holding one entry per CDR3 protein. The repertoire holds roughly 800,000 distinct CDR3 sequences, 35% to 40% seen once, with about an eighth in the top ten. Germline V CDR1 and CDR2: LGHNA, YSLEER. V shed 4 bases and J 3 bases; nucleotides not matched to a gene: 10. The CDR3 is 16 amino acids. The people who gave samples were healthy Caucasians from Russia, aged roughly 6 to 95. Isolation recovered at least 6 million PBMCs from every sample. The table lists this clonotype with many counts. Its antigen is unknown.

The TCR was taken from a man between 18 and 35 years old in good health. The gene calls are TRBV4-3 and TRBJ2-3, with 7 bases that match TRBD2. Material: blood. The CDR3 coding sequence is TGCGCCAGCAGCCTGCACGAGCGGGGTGGTACAGATACGCAGTATTTT. It yields the protein CASSLHERGGTDTQYF.